Listed below are T cell receptor beta chains from one sample, sequenced in a study of T-cell reconstitution after alpha-beta-depleted transplantation in children. TCRdb passed the PCR reads through MiXCR, listing each CDR3 protein once. Among 200,000 to 250,000 distinct CDR3 sequences listed, roughly 9% were seen once. Sequencing used PBMCs from the stem cell graft donor, obtained from the stem cell graft. The receptors were sampled from a human donor who donated a stem cell graft to a child with acute lymphoblastic leukemia. Both conserved end residues are part of each CDR3. Fields, in order: D gene, clone size, V gene, J gene, CDR3 protein, CDR3 DNA. A D gene is named only where the DNA matches it firmly. Not every row has a clone size; where given, it reads once, few, many or a size class.

>-|many|TRBV27|TRBJ2-3
CASIPGEGTDTQYF
TGTGCCAGCATTCCAGGGGAGGGAACAGATACGCAGTATTTT
>-|many|TRBV5-1|TRBJ2-2
CASSLGRVQNTGELFF
TGCGCCAGCAGCTTGGGTCGGGTACAGAACACCGGGGAGCTGTTTTTT
>TRBD2|-|TRBV20-1|TRBJ2-5
CSATLRRGGGETQYF
TGCAGTGCTACTTTGCGGCGGGGGGGCGGGGAGACCCAGTACTTC
>-|few|TRBV5-1|TRBJ2-5
CASSLNGASQETQYF
TGCGCCAGCAGCTTGAATGGGGCGTCCCAAGAGACCCAGTACTTC
>TRBD1|-|TRBV2|TRBJ1-6
CASSRQGSYSPLHF
TGTGCCAGCAGCCGACAGGGATCGTATTCACCCCTCCACTTT
>-|many|TRBV19|TRBJ1-5
CASTTTGSLSNQPQHF
TGTGCCAGTACAACGACGGGCTCGCTTAGCAATCAGCCCCAGCATTTT
>-|few|TRBV12-3/TRBV12-4|TRBJ2-7
CASSFDGAPTYEQYF
TGTGCCAGCAGTTTTGACGGGGCACCTACCTACGAGCAGTACTTC
>-|few|TRBV5-5|TRBJ2-1
CASSSSEGSIFYNEQFF
TGTGCCAGCAGCTCGAGCGAGGGGTCCATTTTCTACAATGAGCAGTTCTTC
>-|many|TRBV29-1|TRBJ1-2
CSVSKQGTYGYTF
TGCAGCGTTTCCAAACAGGGAACCTATGGCTACACCTTC
>-|-|TRBV6-1|TRBJ1-2
CASRTSPGNEAGYTF
TGTGCCAGCAGAACCTCACCAGGGAATGAAGCGGGCTACACCTTC
>TRBD1|many|TRBV20-1|TRBJ2-1
CTVLRTGSYNEQFF
TGCACAGTTCTTAGGACAGGGAGCTACAATGAGCAGTTCTTC
>-|few|TRBV20-1|TRBJ2-6
CSARQAGANVLTF
TGCAGTGCTAGACAGGCTGGGGCCAACGTCCTGACTTTC
>-|few|TRBV9|TRBJ1-2
CASSASQVGTDGYTF
TGTGCCAGCAGCGCTTCACAGGTTGGGACCGATGGCTACACCTTC
>-|many|TRBV4-1|TRBJ1-2
CASSQSQGANGYTF
TGCGCCAGCAGCCAAAGTCAGGGCGCTAATGGCTACACCTTC
>TRBD1|-|TRBV5-1|TRBJ1-1
CASSGQVDRSSKAFF
TGCGCCAGCAGCGGACAGGTCGATAGGTCCTCGAAAGCTTTCTTT
>-|few|TRBV29-1|TRBJ1-1
CSVEDHGTPNTEAFF
TGCAGCGTTGAAGATCACGGGACACCTAACACTGAAGCTTTCTTT
>-|few|TRBV6-2/TRBV6-3|TRBJ2-7
CASRKGRLAYEQYF
TGTGCCAGCAGAAAAGGAAGACTGGCCTACGAGCAGTACTTC
>-|few|TRBV9|TRBJ1-1
CASSVDSSGHGAFF
-
>-|-|TRBV2|TRBJ1-3
CASIREAGNTIYF
TGTGCCAGCATCAGGGAAGCTGGAAACACCATATATTTT
>TRBD1|many|TRBV20-1|TRBJ2-5
CSARATGEKETQYF
TGCAGTGCTAGGGCAACAGGGGAAAAAGAGACCCAGTACTTC
>TRBD1|-|TRBV20-1|TRBJ2-7
CSARDRQSSYEQYF
TGCAGTGCTAGGGACAGGCAGAGCTCCTACGAGCAGTACTTC
>TRBD1|many|TRBV20-1|TRBJ2-2
CSARQGAADTGELFF
TGCAGTGCTAGGCAGGGGGCCGCCGACACCGGGGAGCTGTTTTTT
>TRBD1|-|TRBV20-1|TRBJ1-1
CSAGRQGGNTEAFF
TGCAGTGCTGGAAGACAGGGGGGTAACACTGAAGCTTTCTTT
>-|many|TRBV2|TRBJ1-5
CASSVEETYSNQPQHF
TGTGCCAGCAGTGTTGAGGAGACCTATAGCAATCAGCCCCAGCATTTT
>-|few|TRBV5-1|TRBJ1-2
CASSLDVTRGYTF
TGCGCCAGCAGCTTGGATGTTACCCGTGGCTACACCTTC
>-|many|TRBV3-1|TRBJ1-1
CASSFGRLNTEAFF
TGTGCCAGCAGCTTCGGACGGCTGAACACTGAAGCTTTCTTT
>TRBD1|-|TRBV15|TRBJ2-2
CATEKGTENTGELFF
TGTGCCACCGAAAAGGGGACAGAGAACACCGGGGAGCTGTTTTTT
>-|many|TRBV12-3/TRBV12-4|TRBJ2-1
CASSFEGGRNEQFF
TGTGCCAGCAGTTTTGAGGGGGGCCGTAATGAGCAGTTCTTC
>TRBD1|many|TRBV12-3/TRBV12-4|TRBJ1-1
CASRRDRGSGNTEAFF
TGTGCCAGCAGAAGGGACAGGGGGTCGGGGAACACTGAAGCTTTCTTT
>-|many|TRBV7-2|TRBJ2-2
CASSLVGGPNTGELFF
TGTGCCAGCAGCTTAGTCGGGGGGCCGAACACCGGGGAGCTGTTTTTT
>TRBD1|few|TRBV5-1|TRBJ1-1
CASSWGDRENTEAFF
TGCGCCAGCAGCTGGGGGGACAGGGAGAACACTGAAGCTTTCTTT
>-|-|TRBV27|TRBJ2-1
CASSLYGRTPLIYNEQFF
TGTGCCAGCAGTTTATATGGCAGAACCCCACTGATCTACAATGAGCAGTTCTTC
>-|many|TRBV7-2|TRBJ2-6
CASSFTGANVLTF
TGTGCCAGCAGCTTTACTGGGGCCAACGTCCTGACTTTC
>-|many|TRBV7-8|TRBJ2-5
CASSFPTLGQGFRETQYF
TGTGCCAGCAGCTTTCCCACCCTGGGGCAGGGCTTTAGGGAGACCCAGTACTTC
>-|-|TRBV19|TRBJ1-1
CASSPRGRGKMNTEAFF
TGTGCCAGTAGTCCCCGGGGCAGGGGAAAAATGAACACTGAAGCTTTCTTT
>-|many|TRBV5-6|TRBJ2-1
CASSYKPGLGTVNEQFF
TGTGCCAGCAGTTACAAACCGGGACTTGGAACGGTCAATGAGCAGTTCTTC
>-|many|TRBV12-3/TRBV12-4|TRBJ2-1
CASSFQDRDKQFF
TGTGCCAGCAGTTTCCAGGACCGGGACAAGCAGTTCTTC
>-|few|TRBV12-3/TRBV12-4|TRBJ1-1
CASSSVLPEAFF
TGTGCCAGCAGTTCCGTCCTTCCTGAAGCTTTCTTT
>TRBD1|-|TRBV4-3|TRBJ2-3
CASSHLPMTGGHTQYF
TGCGCCAGCAGCCACCTCCCTATGACAGGGGGTCATACGCAGTATTTT
>-|many|TRBV6-5|TRBJ2-7
CASSYTGISYEQYF
TGTGCCAGCAGTTACACAGGGATCTCCTACGAGCAGTACTTC
>TRBD2|-|TRBV27|TRBJ2-1
CASSLFSGGANEQFF
TGTGCCAGCAGTTTGTTTAGCGGGGGGGCCAATGAGCAGTTCTTC
>TRBD2|few|TRBV20-1|TRBJ2-3
CSASRKAGLAADTQYF
TGCAGTGCTAGTCGAAAAGCGGGACTGGCAGCAGATACGCAGTATTTT
>TRBD1|few|TRBV7-9|TRBJ1-6
CASSFDPGQGRSPLHF
TGTGCCAGCAGCTTCGACCCCGGACAGGGGAGGTCACCCCTCCACTTT
>-|many|TRBV4-3|TRBJ2-3
CASSQFRADTQYF
TGCGCCAGCAGCCAATTTCGGGCAGATACGCAGTATTTT
>-|-|TRBV20-1|TRBJ1-1
CSARAVLRGTEAFF
TGCAGTGCTAGAGCGGTGTTACGGGGCACTGAAGCTTTCTTT
>TRBD2|many|TRBV25-1|TRBJ2-7
CASSDLGEGSYEQYF
TGTGCCAGCAGTGACTTAGGGGAGGGTTCCTACGAGCAGTACTTC
>TRBD2|-|TRBV30|TRBJ2-3
CAWSEGGTSGADTQYF
TGTGCCTGGAGTGAGGGGGGGACTAGCGGAGCAGATACGCAGTATTTT
>TRBD2|-|TRBV5-1|TRBJ2-1
CASSDNSGGAYNEQFF
TGCGCCAGCAGCGACAACAGCGGGGGGGCCTACAATGAGCAGTTCTTC
>TRBD2|-|TRBV12-3/TRBV12-4|TRBJ2-1
CASTLTSGISYNEQFF
TGTGCCAGCACCCTGACTAGCGGGATTTCCTACAATGAGCAGTTCTTC
>-|-|TRBV25-1|TRBJ2-5
CASSDLADGTKETQYF
TGTGCCAGCAGTGACCTCGCCGACGGGACAAAAGAGACCCAGTACTTC
>TRBD1|many|TRBV29-1|TRBJ1-5
CSVDGLQGSRHF
TGCAGCGTTGACGGGTTACAGGGGTCACGGCATTTT
>TRBD1|few|TRBV7-6|TRBJ2-5
CASSLGTGLWETQYF
TGTGCCAGCAGCTTAGGGACAGGGTTATGGGAGACCCAGTACTTC
>TRBD1|-|TRBV7-9|TRBJ1-2
CASSLDRSGYTF
TGTGCCAGCAGCTTGGACAGGAGCGGCTACACCTTC
>TRBD1|few|TRBV13|TRBJ1-2
CASSLGTGIYGYTF
TGTGCCAGCAGCTTAGGGACAGGGATCTATGGCTACACCTTC
>-|many|TRBV5-1|TRBJ2-2
CASSTRTATGELFF
TGCGCCAGCAGCACGCGGACCGCTACCGGGGAGCTGTTTTTT